This T cell receptor beta chain appears in the sequencing data of a study of graft-versus-host responses after intestinal transplantation. Background on the study: Anti-thymocyte globulin was used for induction in all recipients, who then took tacrolimus and steroids for roughly 3 years. Study conclusions and caveats: Patients with graft-donor T cell macrochimerism had high graft-versus-host to host-versus-graft clonal ratios in allografts.

Sequencing was performed with immunoSEQ multiplex PCR; in TCRdb, only in-frame clones are kept and a portion is missing. The table records roughly 10,000 clones, over 90% of them present only once. About this clone itself: The target antigen is unknown.

The CDR3 length is 14 residues. Trimming cost V 3 bases and J 2 bases, with 11 bases left between them. Germline V gives CDR1 SGHRS, CDR2 YFSETQ. This chain joins TRBV5-1 and TRBJ2-5; D may be TRBD2 (5 bases). The input for sequencing was PBMCs, taken around nine weeks after transplant. This TCR came from a human patient who received an intestinal transplant, so some T cells may come from the graft donor. DNA of the CDR3: TGCGCCAGCAGCTCGAGGGTAGCTCAAGAGACCCAGTACTTC. Its protein is CASSSRVAQETQYF.